The T cell receptor beta chain under discussion was sequenced for a study of T cell repertoires in cytomegalovirus infection. About the research overall: Carrying CMV and the relevant HLA type showed in public TCR beta signatures.

TCRdb redid the calling of the reads with MiXCR, one entry per CDR3 protein. The sample lists around 140,000 distinct CDR3 sequences; more than 30% were seen once. Study results and limitations: Adding up the frequency of public TCR beta families identified people who carried CMV plus the relevant HLA.

Concerning this clonotype itself: What it binds is not known.

Trimming cost V 0 bases and J 6 bases; bases outside gene matches: 8. CDR3 length equals 16 residues. The germline V gene encodes CDR1 DFQATT and CDR2 SNEGSKA (reference sequence). The material sequenced was CD8+ T cells from cultured PBMCs, taken from culture after CMV antigen stimulation. This sequence joins TRBV20-1 and TRBJ1-6; 7 nucleotides line up with TRBD1. This receptor was taken from a human donor in good health (CMV status not recorded). Some clones in this sample may be carry-over from other donors' samples. The CDR3 reads CSAREVNRGGNSPLHF. The CDR3 bases are TGCAGTGCTAGAGAGGTTAACAGGGGTGGTAATTCACCCCTCCACTTT.